The count of the clone carrying this T cell receptor beta chain is one. The target antigen is unknown. The data stem from a study of cytomegalovirus exposure and HLA in healthy donors. Study conclusions and caveats: First-cohort TCR clusters tended to co-occur in the 120 or so validation repertoires, a later analysis found. With high specificity and sensitivity, the classifier reportedly diagnosed cytomegalovirus status.

Measured with immunoSEQ multiplex PCR; TCRdb has only the in-frame clones, and not every one. This sample yields 250,000 to 300,000 clones, of which 86% are seen a single time; 0.9% to 1.1% belongs to the top ten. Germline V gene sequence: CDR1 SGHRS, CDR2 YFSETQ. J was trimmed by 7 bases and V by 4 bases; bases with no gene match: 6. This CDR3 region has 15 residues. The receptor was derived from a woman aged 18-30 years in good health and CMV-seronegative. Sequenced material: PBMCs. The genes are TRBV5-1 and TRBJ2-1; TRBD2 matches 12 bases. The CDR3 here is CASSARLAGVNEQFF. The CDR3, as DNA: TGCGCCAGCAGCGCCCGACTAGCGGGGGTTAATGAGCAGTTCTTC.